Each of the 19 T cell receptor beta chains below was sequenced from the same sample in a study of T cells expressing NK-cell markers. TCRdb reprocessed the 5' RACE reads, with one entry per CDR3 protein and no DNA. The sample totals around 100,000 distinct CDR3 sequences. Sequences were obtained from blood T cells: a sorted CD56 or NKG2C T cell subset, CD4+ or CD8+ T cells, or bulk PBMC T cells (not recorded which). These TCRs come from a woman aged 18 to 75 in good health.

The rearrangement links TRBV29-1 to TRBJ2-1. The CDR3 spans 12 residues. In germline, CDR1 is SQVTM, CDR2 ANQGSEA. The CDR3 reads CSVEAIYNEQFF.

The J gene is TRBJ2-3, the V gene TRBV27; TCRdb picks TRBD2, but there is no DNA to check that call. The CDR3 length is 15 residues. Germline V CDR1 and CDR2: MNHEY, SMNVEV (reference sequence). The chain's CDR3 is CASSLAGGVTDTQYF.

V and J are TRBV6-5 and TRBJ1-1; TCRdb reports TRBD1, a call that lacks DNA to check it against. The CDR3 spans 15 residues. CDR1 is MNHEY, CDR2 SVGAGI, per germline. The chain's CDR3 is CASSLAPVMNTEAFF.

CDR3 region: CASSQGAGYTF. The chain recombines TRBV28 with TRBJ1-2; TCRdb lists TRBD1, though no DNA is available to test this call. Looked up from germline, CDR1 is MDHEN and CDR2 is SYDVKM. This CDR3 region has 11 residues.

The chain carries TRBV5-1 and TRBJ2-7; TCRdb indicates TRBD2, and absent DNA this call remains unverified. CDR3 length: 14 amino acids. Germline CDR1 and CDR2: SGHRS and YFSETQ. The CDR3 reads CASSIGRASYEQYF.

The chain has TRBV7-9 and TRBJ2-5. Germline CDR1 and CDR2: SEHNR and FQNEAQ (reference sequence). The CDR3 has 12 residues. The CDR3 loop reads CASSLESETQYF.

The chain employs TRBV27 and TRBJ2-1; there is no DNA to check the TCRdb D call of TRBD1. Per germline, CDR1 MNHEY and CDR2 SMNVEV (reference sequence). This CDR3 is built from 14 residues. CDR3 residues: CASSSQGITLGQFF.

The rearrangement uses TRBV6-2 or TRBV6-3 and TRBJ2-5; TCRdb calls TRBD1, which cannot be checked without DNA. Germline V gene sequence: CDR1 MNHEY, CDR2 SVGEGT. This CDR3 contains 15 residues. CDR3: CASSFAAGRGETQYF.

The chain couples TRBV9 to TRBJ2-3; the TCRdb D gene call, TRBD1, has no DNA to confirm it. The CDR3 runs to 18 residues. Germline values: CDR1 SGDLS, CDR2 YYNGEE. The CDR3 loop is CASSADASARGDTDTQYF.

The gene calls are TRBV20-1 and TRBJ2-5; TCRdb gives TRBD1 as the D gene, but with no DNA this cannot be confirmed. This CDR3 has 13 residues. The germline CDR1 and CDR2 sequences are DFQATT and SNEGSKA (reference sequence). CDR3 loop: CSARKRGRETQYF.

The chain employs TRBV7-9 and TRBJ1-1. Germline V lookup: CDR1 SEHNR, CDR2 FQNEAQ (reference sequence). The CDR3 totals 11 residues. CDR3 in amino acids: CASSLAGEAFF.

The chain recombines TRBV4-1 with TRBJ2-1; TCRdb's assignment of TRBD2 cannot be checked, as there is no DNA. CDR3 length equals 18 residues. Germline assignment: CDR1 MGHRA and CDR2 YSYEKL. This CDR3 is CASSPGTSGGDSYNEQFF.

This chain uses TRBV19 with TRBJ1-5; the TRBD1 assignment by TCRdb is unverifiable without DNA. The germline V gene encodes CDR1 LNHDA and CDR2 SQIVND (reference sequence). The CDR3 is 12 residues long. The CDR3 reads CASGGYGQPQHF.

The chain uses TRBV20-1 and TRBJ2-1; TCRdb's D call of TRBD1 is untestable without DNA. Germline V gene sequence: CDR1 DFQATT, CDR2 SNEGSKA (reference sequence). The CDR3 is made up of 14 amino acids. CDR3 in amino acids: CSVPGGIVYNEQFF.

The V and J genes are TRBV5-4 and TRBJ2-1; the D call from TCRdb, TRBD1, cannot be confirmed without DNA. The CDR3 contains 14 residues. CDR1 is SGHNT, CDR2 YYREEE, per germline (reference sequence). CDR3 sequence: CAQAQDRGYNEQFF.

The rearrangement links TRBV6-4 to TRBJ2-3; TCRdb's assignment of TRBD2 cannot be checked, as there is no DNA. Germline lookup yields CDR1 MRHNA and CDR2 SNTAGT. This CDR3 region has 15 residues. The CDR3 sequence: CASSEASGSPDTQYF.

The J gene is TRBJ2-3, the V gene TRBV13; there is no DNA to check the TCRdb D call of TRBD2. Germline CDR1 PRHDT, CDR2 FYEKMQ (reference sequence). The CDR3 contains 16 residues. This CDR3 reads CASSPSGAGGRDTQYF.

This chain joins TRBV7-2 and TRBJ1-1; TCRdb returns TRBD1, unconfirmable since there is no DNA. The CDR3 spans 13 residues. Germline V gene data show CDR1 as SGHTA and CDR2 as FQGNSA. The CDR3 loop reads CASSTLTGGPAFF.

The J gene is TRBJ2-1, the V gene TRBV11-2; the TCRdb call, TRBD2, lacks DNA for checking. CDR3 length: 15 residues. From germline, CDR1 is SGHAT and CDR2 FQNNGV. This chain's CDR3 is CASSAGGAAYNEQFF.